These 14 T cell receptor beta chains came from one sample sequenced in a study of blood T cell repertoires in COVID-19. The repertoire was sequenced with immunoSEQ multiplex PCR; TCRdb's copy has only in-frame clones and lacks some. Of 150,000 to 200,000 clones listed, approximately 91% are singletons. Material for sequencing was PBMCs or T cells enriched from blood (not recorded which). All receptors come from a young woman who had recovered from COVID-19.

The chain joins TRBV5-5 to TRBJ1-1, with D perhaps TRBD1 (5 bases). The germline V gene has CDR1 SGHKS and CDR2 YYEKEE (reference sequence). This CDR3 is built from 16 residues. Trimming pared 4 bases from V and 0 bases from J, leaving 16 bases between. The CDR3 loop is CASSRSGGPLNTEAFF. The CDR3 DNA is TGTGCCAGCAGCCGATCGGGGGGTCCCCTGAACACTGAAGCTTTCTTT.

Regarding this clone: The same CDR3 is also encoded by other DNA sequences in this sample. V and J are TRBV7-3 and TRBJ1-2; TRBD1 aligns across 9 bases. Unmatched junction bases numbered 5, after V lost 5 bases and J lost 7 bases. The CDR3 totals 13 residues. CDR1 is SGHTA, CDR2 FQGTGA, per germline. DNA of the CDR3: TGTGCCAGCAGCCTGGGACAGGGCGGTGGCTACACCTTC. It specifies CASSLGQGGGYTF.

The chain combines TRBV28 with TRBJ1-3; 9 bases are a match to TRBD1. The CDR3 has 15 amino acids. The V gene's germline CDR1 is MDHEN and CDR2 SYDVKM. The ends lost 4 bases at V and 2 bases at J; junction bases unmatched: 3. CDR3 sequence reads: CASSSGTGTGNTIYF. The CDR3 region has the DNA TGTGCCAGCAGTTCCGGGACAGGGACTGGAAACACCATATATTTT.

The chain uses TRBV5-5 and TRBJ2-7, with TRBD1 matching 9 bases. CDR1 is SGHKS, CDR2 YYEKEE, per germline (reference sequence). The CDR3 is 14 amino acids. The V and J ends lost 0 bases and 6 bases, in that order; junction bases with no gene match: 4. CDR3 sequence: CASSLGTGVSEQYF. For the CDR3, the DNA is TGTGCCAGCAGCTTGGGGACAGGGGTAAGCGAGCAGTACTTC.

The V gene is TRBV21-1, the J gene TRBJ2-7; TRBD1, the table's D call, was not compared with the DNA. TRBV21-1 is tagged as a pseudogene. The CDR3 has 9 amino acids. The CDR3 spells CASSSKQYF. As DNA, the CDR3 is TGTGCCAGCAGCTCAAAGCAGTACTTC.

The chain is built from TRBV5-1 and TRBJ2-1, with 10 nucleotides matching TRBD2. This CDR3 is built from 17 residues. CDR1 is SGHRS and CDR2 is YFSETQ in the germline V gene. The junction had 15 bases not matched to a gene; V was cut back by 3 bases and J by 9 bases. Written as DNA, the CDR3 is TGCGCCAGCAGCTCCCCATTGTTAGCGGGAGGACTGGGTGAGCAGTTCTTC. Translated, it gives CASSSPLLAGGLGEQFF.

The CDR3 coding sequence is TGTGCCAGCAGTGCATCGGGGGGGGGCTCCTACAATGAGCAGTTCTTC. Protein product: CASSASGGGSYNEQFF. V and J are TRBV28 and TRBJ2-1, with 8 positions matching TRBD2. Trimming removed 5 bases from V and 0 bases from J; junction bases left unmatched: 6. CDR1 is MDHEN and CDR2 is SYDVKM in the germline V gene. This CDR3 is built from 16 residues.

The V and J genes are TRBV30 and TRBJ1-5, with D perhaps matching TRBD1 (6 bases). The germline CDR1 and CDR2 sequences are GTSNPN and SVGIG (reference sequence). This CDR3 spans 14 amino acids. V lost 4 bases and J 0 bases, leaving 10 bases between the germline ends. The chain's CDR3 is CAWKDSNSNQPQHF. DNA of the CDR3: TGTGCCTGGAAGGACAGTAATAGCAATCAGCCCCAGCATTTT.

The J gene is TRBJ2-1, the V gene TRBV15; 11 bases map to TRBD1. The J segment lost 2 bases and the V segment lost 8 bases, leaving 5 bases of the junction unmatched. The CDR3 sequence is 15 residues long. The germline gives CDR1 LNHNV, CDR2 YYDKDF (reference sequence). In nucleotides, the CDR3 is TGTGCCACCGAGACGGGACAGGGGGCCTACAATGAGCAGTTCTTC. Its protein is CATETGQGAYNEQFF. Complete variable domain (other parts from reference TRBV15 and TRBJ2-1): DAMVIQNPRYQVTQFGKPVTLSCSQTLNHNVMYWYQQKSSQAPKLLFHYYDKDFNNEADTPDNFQSRRPNTSFCFLDIRSPGLGDTAMYLCATETGQGAYNEQFFGPGTRLTVL.

The rearrangement joins TRBV18 to TRBJ2-6; D gene unclear. CDR3 length: 14 amino acids. Germline V gives CDR1 KGHSH, CDR2 LQKENI. Trimming pared 3 bases from V and 1 base from J, leaving 4 bases between. The CDR3: CASSPISGANVLTF. The CDR3 region has the DNA TGTGCCAGCTCACCTATATCTGGGGCCAACGTCCTGACTTTC.

The chain joins TRBV9 to TRBJ1-2; 9 bases fit TRBD1. The CDR3 spans 14 residues. J was trimmed by 2 bases and V by 4 bases; bases with no gene match: 3. Germline loops: CDR1 SGDLS, CDR2 YYNGEE. CDR3 nucleotides: TGTGCCAGCAGCCCCGGACAGGGGAACTATGGCTACACCTTC. It specifies CASSPGQGNYGYTF.

V gene TRBV5-1 combines with J gene TRBJ2-5; 7 positions match TRBD2. Germline assignment: CDR1 SGHRS and CDR2 YFSETQ. The CDR3 has 15 residues. V lost 4 bases to trimming and J lost 5 bases; unmatched junction nucleotides: 11. CDR3 in amino acids: CASSPRGVVSETQYF. The CDR3 nucleotides are TGCGCCAGCAGCCCCCGGGGGGTCGTATCGGAGACCCAGTACTTC.

This rearrangement joins TRBV27 to TRBJ1-5; TRBD1 matches at 7 bases. V was pared by 4 bases and J by 7 bases, with 7 bases of the junction left unmatched. Germline V gene lookup returns CDR1 MNHEY and CDR2 SMNVEV (reference sequence). This CDR3 is 14 amino acids long. The DNA for the CDR3 is TGTGCCAGCAGTTCCTACAGGGGCCGGCAGCCCCAGCATTTT. The encoded protein is CASSSYRGRQPQHF.

V usage is TRBV5-8 and J usage is TRBJ2-1; D may be TRBD2 (5 bases). The germline V gene encodes CDR1 SGHTS and CDR2 YDEGEE. The CDR3 covers 14 residues. Trimming cost V 2 bases and J 7 bases, with 13 bases left between them. CDR3 sequence: CASSLVLDKNEQFF. The CDR3 DNA reads as TGTGCCAGCAGCTTAGTACTAGATAAGAATGAGCAGTTCTTC.